This T cell receptor (beta chain) was identified during a study of cytomegalovirus exposure and HLA in healthy donors. Study results and caveats: Earlier results showed most TCR beta V segments being productive about 87% or about 30% of the time. Evidence from a later analysis indicated that most CMV-associated TCR beta chains looked HLA-restricted. Rarity characterized most TCR sequences, yet some public TCRs appeared in many donors.

CDR3 length equals 15 residues. Trimming removed 0 bases at V and 0 bases at J, with 6 bases between. From germline, CDR1 is MNHNY and CDR2 SVGAGI (reference sequence). About this clone: What it recognizes is unknown.

With 60 Vbeta and 13 Jbeta primers, the PCR was carried out. Using immunoSEQ multiplex PCR, the repertoire was profiled, and TCRdb retains in-frame clones only, with some absent. The top ten clones hold 1.5% to 2.5% of a sample with under 300,000 clones, just under 85% of them seen once. This clonotype was obtained from a woman in her forties in good health and CMV-seropositive. This chain links TRBV6-6 with TRBJ2-1; D is undetermined. The sample consisted of PBMCs. This chain's CDR3 is CASSYSFSSYNEQFF. The CDR3 coding sequence is TGTGCCAGCAGTTACTCGTTTAGCTCCTACAATGAGCAGTTCTTC.